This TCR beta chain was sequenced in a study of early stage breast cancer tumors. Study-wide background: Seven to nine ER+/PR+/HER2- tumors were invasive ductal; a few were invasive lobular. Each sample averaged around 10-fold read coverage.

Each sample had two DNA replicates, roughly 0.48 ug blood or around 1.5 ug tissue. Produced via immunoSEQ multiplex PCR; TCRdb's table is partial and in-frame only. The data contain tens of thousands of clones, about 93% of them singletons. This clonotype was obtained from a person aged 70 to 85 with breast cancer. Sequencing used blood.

The CDR3 region is CASSPFGQGNYGYTF. CDR3 nucleotides: TGTGCCAGCAGCCCGTTCGGACAGGGGAACTATGGCTACACCTTC. This rearrangement joins TRBV4-2 to TRBJ1-2, with 9 bases identical to TRBD1. The CDR3 runs 15 residues. Looked up from germline, CDR1 is LGHNA and CDR2 is YNFKEQ. V shed 4 bases, J shed 2 bases, and the junction held 5 bases outside the gene matches.